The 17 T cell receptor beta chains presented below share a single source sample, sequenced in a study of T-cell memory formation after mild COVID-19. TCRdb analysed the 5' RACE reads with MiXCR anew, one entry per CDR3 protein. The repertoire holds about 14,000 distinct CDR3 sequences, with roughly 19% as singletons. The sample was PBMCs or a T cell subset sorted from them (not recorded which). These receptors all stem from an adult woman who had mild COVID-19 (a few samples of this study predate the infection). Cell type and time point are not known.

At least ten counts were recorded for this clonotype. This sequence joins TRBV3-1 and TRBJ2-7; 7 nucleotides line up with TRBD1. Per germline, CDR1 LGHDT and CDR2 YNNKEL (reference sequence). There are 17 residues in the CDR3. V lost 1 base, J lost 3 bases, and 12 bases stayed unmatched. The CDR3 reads CASSQATGYSLHYEQYF. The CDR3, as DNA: TGTGCCAGCAGCCAAGCGACAGGGTATAGTCTCCACTACGAGCAGTACTTC.

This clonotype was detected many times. CDR3 residues: CSARYTTLNEQFF. CDR3 in DNA: TGCAGTGCGAGATACACGACCCTCAATGAGCAGTTCTTC. The chain employs TRBV20-1 and TRBJ2-1; no clear D. Trimming shortened V by 6 bases and J by 6 bases, and 15 bases separated the two germline ends. This CDR3 is built from 13 residues. Germline CDR1 and CDR2: DFQATT and SNEGSKA (reference sequence).

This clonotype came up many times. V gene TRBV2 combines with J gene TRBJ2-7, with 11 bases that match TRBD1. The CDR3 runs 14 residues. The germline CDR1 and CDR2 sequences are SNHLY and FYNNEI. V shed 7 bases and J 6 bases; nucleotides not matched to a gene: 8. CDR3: CASTGGQGAIEQYF. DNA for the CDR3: TGTGCCAGCACCGGCGGACAGGGGGCAATCGAGCAGTACTTC.

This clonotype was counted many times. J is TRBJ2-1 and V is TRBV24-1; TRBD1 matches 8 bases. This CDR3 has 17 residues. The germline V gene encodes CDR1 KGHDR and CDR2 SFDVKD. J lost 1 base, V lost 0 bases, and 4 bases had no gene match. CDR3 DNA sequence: TGTGCCACCAGTGATTTGCCCGGGGACAGGTCCTACAATGAGCAGTTCTTC. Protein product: CATSDLPGDRSYNEQFF.

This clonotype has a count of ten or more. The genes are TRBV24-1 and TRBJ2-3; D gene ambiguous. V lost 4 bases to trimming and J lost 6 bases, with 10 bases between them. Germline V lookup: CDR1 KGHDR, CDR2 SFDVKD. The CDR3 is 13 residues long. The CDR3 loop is CATSEARWDTQYF. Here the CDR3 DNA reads TGTGCCACCAGTGAGGCGAGGTGGGATACGCAGTATTTT.

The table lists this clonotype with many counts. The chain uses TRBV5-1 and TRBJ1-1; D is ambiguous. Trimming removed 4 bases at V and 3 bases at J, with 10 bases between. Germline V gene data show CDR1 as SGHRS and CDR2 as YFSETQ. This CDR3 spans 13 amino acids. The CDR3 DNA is TGCGCCAGCAGCCCCCACGGGGACACTGAAGCTTTCTTT. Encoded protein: CASSPHGDTEAFF.

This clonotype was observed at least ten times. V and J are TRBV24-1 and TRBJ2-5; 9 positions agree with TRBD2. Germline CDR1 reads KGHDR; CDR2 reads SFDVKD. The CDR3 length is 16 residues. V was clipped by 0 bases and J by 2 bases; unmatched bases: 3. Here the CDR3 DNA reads TGTGCCACCAGTGATTTGCCGACTAGCGGACAAGAGACCCAGTACTTC. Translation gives CATSDLPTSGQETQYF.

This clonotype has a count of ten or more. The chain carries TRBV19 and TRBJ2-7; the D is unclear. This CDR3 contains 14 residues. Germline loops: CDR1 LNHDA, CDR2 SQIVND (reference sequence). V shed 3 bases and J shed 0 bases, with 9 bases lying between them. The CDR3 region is CASSISLSSYEQYF. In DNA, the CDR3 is TGTGCCAGTAGTATCTCTTTGAGCTCCTACGAGCAGTACTTC.

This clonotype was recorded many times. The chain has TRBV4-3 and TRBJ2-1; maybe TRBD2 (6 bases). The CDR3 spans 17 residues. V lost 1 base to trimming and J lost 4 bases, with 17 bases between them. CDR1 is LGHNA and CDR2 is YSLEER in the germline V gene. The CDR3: CASSQGGVRLPYNEQFF. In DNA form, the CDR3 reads TGCGCCAGCAGCCAAGGCGGGGTGCGCCTACCATACAATGAGCAGTTCTTC.

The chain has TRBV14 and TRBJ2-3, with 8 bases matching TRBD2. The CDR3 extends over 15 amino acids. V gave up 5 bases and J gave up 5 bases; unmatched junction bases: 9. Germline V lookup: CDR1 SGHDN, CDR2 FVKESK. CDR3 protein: CASSWSGSFGDTQYF. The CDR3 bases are TGTGCCAGCAGCTGGAGCGGGAGCTTTGGAGATACGCAGTATTTT.

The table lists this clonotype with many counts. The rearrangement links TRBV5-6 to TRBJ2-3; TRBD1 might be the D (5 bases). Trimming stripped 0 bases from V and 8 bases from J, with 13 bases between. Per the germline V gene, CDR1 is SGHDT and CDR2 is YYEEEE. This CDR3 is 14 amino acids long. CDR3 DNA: TGTGCCAGCAGCTTGGCCCTCTCAGGGATTACGCAGTATTTT. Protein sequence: CASSLALSGITQYF.

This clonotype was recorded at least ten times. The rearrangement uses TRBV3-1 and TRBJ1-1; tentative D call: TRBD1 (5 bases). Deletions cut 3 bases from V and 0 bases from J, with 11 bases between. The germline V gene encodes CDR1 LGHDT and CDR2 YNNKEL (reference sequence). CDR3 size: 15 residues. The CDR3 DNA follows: TGTGCCAGCAGCCAGGGGACTGACATGAACACTGAAGCTTTCTTT. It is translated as CASSQGTDMNTEAFF.

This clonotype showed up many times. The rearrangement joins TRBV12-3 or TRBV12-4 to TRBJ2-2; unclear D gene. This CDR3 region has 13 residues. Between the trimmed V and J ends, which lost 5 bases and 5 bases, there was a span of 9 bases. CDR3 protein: CASSPPLTGELFF. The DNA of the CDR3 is TGTGCCAGCAGTCCCCCCCTTACCGGGGAGCTGTTTTTT.

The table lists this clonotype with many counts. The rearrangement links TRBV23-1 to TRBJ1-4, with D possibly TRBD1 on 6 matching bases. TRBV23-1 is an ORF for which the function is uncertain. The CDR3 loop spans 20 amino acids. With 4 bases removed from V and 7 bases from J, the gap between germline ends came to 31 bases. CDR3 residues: CASSPKHNSRPGRGGEKLFF. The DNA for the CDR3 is TGCGCCAGCAGTCCAAAACATAATTCCCGGCCGGGCAGGGGCGGTGAAAAACTGTTTTTT.

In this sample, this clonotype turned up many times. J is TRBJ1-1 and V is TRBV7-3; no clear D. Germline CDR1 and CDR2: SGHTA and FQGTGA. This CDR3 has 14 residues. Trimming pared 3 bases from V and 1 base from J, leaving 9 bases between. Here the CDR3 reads CASSFSPGNTEAFF. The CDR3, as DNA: TGTGCCAGCAGCTTTTCCCCGGGGAACACTGAAGCTTTCTTT.

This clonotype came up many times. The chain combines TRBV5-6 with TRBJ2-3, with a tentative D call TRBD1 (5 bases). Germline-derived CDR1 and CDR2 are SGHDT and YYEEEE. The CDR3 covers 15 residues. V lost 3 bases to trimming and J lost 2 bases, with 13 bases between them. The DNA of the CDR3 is TGTGCCAGCAGCTGGACAAGGACCGACACAGATACGCAGTATTTT. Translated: CASSWTRTDTDTQYF.

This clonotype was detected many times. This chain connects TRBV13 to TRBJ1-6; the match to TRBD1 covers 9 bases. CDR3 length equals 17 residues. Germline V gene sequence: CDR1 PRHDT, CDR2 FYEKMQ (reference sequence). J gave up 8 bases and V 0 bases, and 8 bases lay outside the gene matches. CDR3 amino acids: CASSLGRTGGADSPLHF. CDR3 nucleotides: TGTGCCAGCAGCTTAGGCCGCACAGGGGGCGCGGATTCACCCCTCCACTTT.